This T cell receptor beta chain was obtained from a study of PD-L1 blockade in urothelial cancer. In the study overall: It was around 2014 that patients started atezolizumab at 1,200 mg intravenously every 3 weeks. Researchers looked at the blood 3 weeks (second dose) and 6 weeks after treatment began. Blood samples contained a median 141,255 T cells.

Method: immunoSEQ multiplex PCR; TCRdb's copy keeps in-frame clones and lacks some. The sample carries about 84,000 clones, more than 90% recorded once. Germline V lookup: CDR1 LGHNA, CDR2 YNFKEQ. The ends were cut back, 0 bases at V and 7 bases at J, with 19 bases in the middle. This CDR3 spans 16 amino acids. The receptor's source is a man aged 55 to 69 with urothelial cancer. The rearrangement links TRBV4-2 to TRBJ2-7, with D perhaps TRBD1 (7 bases). The source was PBMCs, collected around atezolizumab (anti-PD-L1) treatment. DNA for the CDR3: TGTGCCAGCAGCCAAGAATTACGCGGGACAGAGGAAGAGCAGTACTTC. It codes for CASSQELRGTEEEQYF.